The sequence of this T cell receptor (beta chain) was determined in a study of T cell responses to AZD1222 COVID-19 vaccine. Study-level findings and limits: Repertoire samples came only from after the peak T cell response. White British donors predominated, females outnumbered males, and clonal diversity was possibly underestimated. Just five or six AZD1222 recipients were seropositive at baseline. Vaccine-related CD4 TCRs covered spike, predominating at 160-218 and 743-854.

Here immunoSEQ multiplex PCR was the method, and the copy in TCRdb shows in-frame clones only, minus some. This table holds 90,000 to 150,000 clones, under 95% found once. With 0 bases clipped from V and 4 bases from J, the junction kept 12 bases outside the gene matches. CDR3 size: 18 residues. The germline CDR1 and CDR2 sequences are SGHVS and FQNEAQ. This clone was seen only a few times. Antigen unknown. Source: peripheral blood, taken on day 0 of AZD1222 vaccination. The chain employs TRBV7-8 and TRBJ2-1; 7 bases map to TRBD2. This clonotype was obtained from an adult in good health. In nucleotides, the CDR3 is TGTGCCAGCAGCTTAGCGCGACGTGGCGGGGGAGCATACAATGAGCAGTTCTTC. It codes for CASSLARRGGGAYNEQFF.